This T cell receptor beta chain was recorded in a study of Ad26.COV2.S vaccination and SARS-CoV-2 variants (dated by TCRdb to the early 2020s). With regard to the full study: Donors in the vaccine arm were drawn from COV1001, a phase I-IIa trial of Ad26.COV2.S in healthy adults that was multicentre, randomized, double-blind and placebo-controlled. Ad26.COV2.S was administered intramuscularly at 5 x 10^10 or 1 x 10^11 viral particles, either as a single shot or as two shots given 56 days apart. TCRbeta repertoire sequencing was used to assess the specificity and breadth of SARS-CoV-2-reactive T cell receptors after Ad26.COV2.S vaccination. The TCR-sequenced set comprised approximately 32 samples: some 19 Ad26.COV2.S vaccine recipients, 5 placebo recipients and 8 SARS-CoV-2 convalescent individuals. Participants in the trial were split at random into five groups of five each, receiving low-dose or high-dose Ad26.COV2.S once or twice, or else placebo on both occasions. Throughout the experiments and outcome assessment, investigators stayed blinded to trial group allocation. Study-level results and caveats: After vaccination, spike-specific CD8+ and CD4+ T cell responses were reported to show substantial breadth. Higher spike-specific TCR breadth was observed in Ad26.COV2.S recipients than in placebo recipients (P = 0.0014). The study was not powered to compare responses between vaccine doses or regimens. It was noted by the authors that total T cell responses may have been underestimated by the TCR breadth and depth analyses. Non-spike TCR breadth was comparable between vaccine and placebo recipients, consistent with the vaccine containing only spike.

The treatment or condition label, read with the paper, signifies: some 20 received Ad26.COV2.S at low or high dose, single or two shots; five or six received placebo; per-sample allocation not given. For vaccine and placebo recipients, the sequenced repertoires came from samples collected on day 63 after the first injection. Cohort 1b enrolled 25 or so adults aged 18-55 years at a single site in Boston, USA, between 29 July and 7 August 2020. Ad26.COV2.S was a replication-incompetent adenovirus type 26 vector expressing a prefusion-stabilized SARS-CoV-2 spike protein from the original Wuhan strain. A remark on this clone: Its cognate antigen has yet to be identified. Base-call qualities are not available, and no considerably larger clone is one nucleotide away.

TCRbeta CDR3 regions were sequenced with the immunoSEQ Assay. After extraction, genomic DNA underwent amplification by bias-controlled multiplex PCR, followed by high-throughput sequencing. Per the authors' processing: To quantify the absolute abundance of every unique TCRbeta CDR3 region, sequences were collapsed and filtered. T cell fraction was estimated by normalizing TCRbeta template counts to usable DNA, which was measured by amplifying reference genes present in all nucleated cells. Repertoire TCRs were annotated as SARS-CoV-2-specific when V gene, CDR3 amino acid sequence and J gene were exactly matched to a known reactive TCR set. The reference SARS-CoV-2 TCR set came from MIRA and was filtered for enrichment in COVID-19-positive ImmuneCODE repertoires, removing public or cross-reactive TCRs. Drawing on the MIRA antigens, annotated TCRs were analysed further at the level of specific ORF or position within ORF. Depth was the summed frequency of annotated unique rearrangements, while breadth was defined as annotated unique rearrangements over total unique productive rearrangements. TCR breadth was compared between groups using two-sided Wilcoxon rank-sum tests. Here the immuneACCESS table is served through TCRdb, limited to in-frame sequences with V and J called. Missing clones are a known gap in these copies; in checked studies unresolved V genes cover under half, and the rest lacks a known reason. V and J calls and clone size follow that table, whereas D and trimming were derived from the DNA. Recorded for this sample are roughly 320,000 clones; about nine tenths of them occurred a single time. Together, the top ten hold roughly 3.2% of the sample.

The CDR3 has 14 amino acids, counting the end cysteine and phenylalanine. Of all the DNA, just the CDR3 is kept, 42 bases in frame from base 1. Per the germline V gene (reference sequence), MNHEY is the CDR1 and SMNVEV is the CDR2. Trimming takes 5 bases off V and 2 bases off J; junction bases not matched to a gene: 5. The chain is encoded by TRBV27 joined to TRBJ1-2; 7 bases in the junction line up with TRBD1. The sample in question was peripheral blood, obtained in a trial of Ad26.COV2.S vaccine versus placebo. This clonotype was sampled from a person between 18 and 59 years old who received the Ad26.COV2.S COVID-19 vaccine or a placebo. Read as DNA, the sequence is TGTGCCAGCAGTCCCTCCAGGGGGAACTATGGCTACACCTTC. The encoded protein is CASSPSRGNYGYTF.